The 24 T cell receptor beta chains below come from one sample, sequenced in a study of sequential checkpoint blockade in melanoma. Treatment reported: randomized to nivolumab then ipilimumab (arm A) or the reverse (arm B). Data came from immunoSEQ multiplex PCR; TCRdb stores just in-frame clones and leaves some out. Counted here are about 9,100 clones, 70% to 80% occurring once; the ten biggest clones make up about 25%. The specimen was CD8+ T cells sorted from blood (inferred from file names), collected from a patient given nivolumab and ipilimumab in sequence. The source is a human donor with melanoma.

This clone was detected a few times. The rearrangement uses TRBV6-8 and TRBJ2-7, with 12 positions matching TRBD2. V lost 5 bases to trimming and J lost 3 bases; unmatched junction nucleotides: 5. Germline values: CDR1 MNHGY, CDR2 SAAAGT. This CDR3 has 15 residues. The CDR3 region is CASSEETSGSYEQYF. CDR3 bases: TGTGCCAGCAGTGAAGAGACTAGCGGGAGCTACGAGCAGTACTTC.

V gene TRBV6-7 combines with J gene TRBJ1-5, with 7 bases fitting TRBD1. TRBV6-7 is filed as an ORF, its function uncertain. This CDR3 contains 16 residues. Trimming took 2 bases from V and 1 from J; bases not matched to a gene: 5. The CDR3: CASSYMTGKSNQPQHF. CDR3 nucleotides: TGTGCCAGCAGTTACATGACAGGGAAGAGCAATCAGCCCCAGCATTTT.

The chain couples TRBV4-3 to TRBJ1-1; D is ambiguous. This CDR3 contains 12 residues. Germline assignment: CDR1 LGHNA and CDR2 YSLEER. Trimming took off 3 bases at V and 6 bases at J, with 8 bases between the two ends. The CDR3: CASSQTGAEAFF. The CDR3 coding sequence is TGCGCCAGCAGCCAGACGGGAGCTGAAGCTTTCTTT.

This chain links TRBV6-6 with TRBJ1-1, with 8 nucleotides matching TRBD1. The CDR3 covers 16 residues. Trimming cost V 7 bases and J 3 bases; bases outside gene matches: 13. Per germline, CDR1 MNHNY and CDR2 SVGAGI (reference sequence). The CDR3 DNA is TGTGCCAGCAAAGTGGCAAGACAGGGGAGGGACACTGAAGCTTTCTTT. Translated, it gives CASKVARQGRDTEAFF.

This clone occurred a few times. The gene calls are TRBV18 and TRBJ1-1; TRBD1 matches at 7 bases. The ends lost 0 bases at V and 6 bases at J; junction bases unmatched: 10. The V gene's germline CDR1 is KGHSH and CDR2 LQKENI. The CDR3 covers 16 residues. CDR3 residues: CASSPPNGRRGAEAFF. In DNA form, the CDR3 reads TGTGCCAGCTCACCACCGAACGGGCGCAGGGGGGCTGAAGCTTTCTTT.

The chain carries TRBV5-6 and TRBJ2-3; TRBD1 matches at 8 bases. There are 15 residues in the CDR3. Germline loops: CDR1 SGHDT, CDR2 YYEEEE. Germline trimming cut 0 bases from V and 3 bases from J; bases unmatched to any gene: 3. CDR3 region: CASSLGQGKTDTQYF. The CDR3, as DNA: TGTGCCAGCAGCTTGGGACAGGGGAAGACAGATACGCAGTATTTT.

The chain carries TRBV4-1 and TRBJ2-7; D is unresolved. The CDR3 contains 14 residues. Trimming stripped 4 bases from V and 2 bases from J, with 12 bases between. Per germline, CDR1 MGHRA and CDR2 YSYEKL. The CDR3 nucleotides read TGCGCCAGCAGCCTGGAGCGTCACGCCTACGAGCAGTACTTC. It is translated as CASSLERHAYEQYF.

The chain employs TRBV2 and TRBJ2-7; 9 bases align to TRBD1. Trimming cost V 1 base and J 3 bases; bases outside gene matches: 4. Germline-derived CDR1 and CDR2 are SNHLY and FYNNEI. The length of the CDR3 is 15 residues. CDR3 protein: CASSEEWDRVYEQYF. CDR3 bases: TGTGCCAGCAGTGAAGAATGGGACAGGGTCTACGAGCAGTACTTC.

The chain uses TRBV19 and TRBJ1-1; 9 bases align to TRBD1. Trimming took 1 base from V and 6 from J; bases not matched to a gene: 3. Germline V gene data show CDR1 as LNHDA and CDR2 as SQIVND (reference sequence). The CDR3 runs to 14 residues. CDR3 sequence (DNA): TGTGCCAGTAGTATAGCGACAGGGGGTCCTGAAGCTTTCTTT. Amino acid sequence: CASSIATGGPEAFF.

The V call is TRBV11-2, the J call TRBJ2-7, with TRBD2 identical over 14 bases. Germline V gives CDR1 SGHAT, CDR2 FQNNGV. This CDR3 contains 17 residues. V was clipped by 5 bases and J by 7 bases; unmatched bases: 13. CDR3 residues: CASSLNWGLAGAREQYF. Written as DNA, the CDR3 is TGTGCCAGCAGCCTAAACTGGGGACTAGCGGGAGCACGGGAGCAGTACTTC.

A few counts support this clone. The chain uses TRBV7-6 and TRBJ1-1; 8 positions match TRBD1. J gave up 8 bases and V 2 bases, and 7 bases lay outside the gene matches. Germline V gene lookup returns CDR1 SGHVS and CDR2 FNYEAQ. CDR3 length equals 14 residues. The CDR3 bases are TGTGCCAGCAGCTTAATCCCGGACAGGGCGGAAGCTTTCTTT. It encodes CASSLIPDRAEAFF.

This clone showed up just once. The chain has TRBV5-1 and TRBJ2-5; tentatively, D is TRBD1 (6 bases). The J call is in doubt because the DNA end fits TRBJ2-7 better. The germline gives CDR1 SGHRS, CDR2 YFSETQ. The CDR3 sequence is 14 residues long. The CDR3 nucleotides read TGCGCCAGCAGCTCCCGGACAGCTGCCTACGAGCAGTACTTC. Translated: CASSSRTAAYEQYF.

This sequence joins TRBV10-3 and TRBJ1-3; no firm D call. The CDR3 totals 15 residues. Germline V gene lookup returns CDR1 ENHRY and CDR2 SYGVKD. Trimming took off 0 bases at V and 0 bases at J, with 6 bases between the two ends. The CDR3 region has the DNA TGTGCCATCAGTGAGTCCGAGAGCTCTGGAAACACCATATATTTT. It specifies CAISESESSGNTIYF.

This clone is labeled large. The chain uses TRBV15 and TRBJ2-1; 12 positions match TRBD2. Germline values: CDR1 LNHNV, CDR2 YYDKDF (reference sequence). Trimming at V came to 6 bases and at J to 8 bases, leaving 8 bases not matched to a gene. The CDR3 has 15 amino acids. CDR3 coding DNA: TGTGCCACCAGTTCGGAGACTAGCGGGAGCGATGAGCAGTTCTTC. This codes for CATSSETSGSDEQFF.

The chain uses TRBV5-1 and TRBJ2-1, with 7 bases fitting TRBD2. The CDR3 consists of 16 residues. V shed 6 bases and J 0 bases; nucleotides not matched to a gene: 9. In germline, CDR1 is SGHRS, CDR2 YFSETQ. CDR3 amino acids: CASTPLSGASYNEQFF. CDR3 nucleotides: TGCGCCAGCACGCCCCTGAGCGGGGCCTCCTACAATGAGCAGTTCTTC.

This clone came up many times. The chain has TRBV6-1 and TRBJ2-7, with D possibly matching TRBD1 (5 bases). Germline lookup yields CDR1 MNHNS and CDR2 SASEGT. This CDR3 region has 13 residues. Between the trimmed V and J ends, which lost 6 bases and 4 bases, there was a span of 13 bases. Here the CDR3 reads CASSQQAEYEQYF. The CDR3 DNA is TGTGCCAGCAGCCAACAGGCTGAGTACGAGCAGTACTTC.

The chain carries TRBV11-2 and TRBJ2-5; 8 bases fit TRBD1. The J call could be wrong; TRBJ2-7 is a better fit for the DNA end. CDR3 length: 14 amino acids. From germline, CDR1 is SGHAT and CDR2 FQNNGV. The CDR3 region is CASSFGTGNYEQYF. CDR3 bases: TGTGCCAGCAGTTTCGGGACAGGTAACTACGAGCAGTACTTC.

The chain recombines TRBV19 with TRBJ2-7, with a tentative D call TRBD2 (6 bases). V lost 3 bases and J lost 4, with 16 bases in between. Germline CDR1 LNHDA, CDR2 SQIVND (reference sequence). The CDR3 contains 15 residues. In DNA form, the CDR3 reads TGTGCCAGTAGTATTTATGGGGGGAGTTCTTACGAGCAGTACTTC. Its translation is CASSIYGGSSYEQYF.

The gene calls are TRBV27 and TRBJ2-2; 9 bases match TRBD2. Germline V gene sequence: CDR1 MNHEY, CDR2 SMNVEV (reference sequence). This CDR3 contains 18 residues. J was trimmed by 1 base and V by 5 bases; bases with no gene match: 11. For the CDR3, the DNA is TGTGCCAGCAGTCTCCTTGGGAGACTAGCGGTGAACACCGGGGAGCTGTTTTTT. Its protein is CASSLLGRLAVNTGELFF.

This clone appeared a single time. The CDR3 region is CASSDYRVNYGYTF. The CDR3 DNA reads TGTGCCAGCAGTGACTACAGGGTCAACTATGGCTACACCTTC. The chain combines TRBV2 with TRBJ1-2, with TRBD1 as a possible D gene (6 bases). Per germline, CDR1 SNHLY and CDR2 FYNNEI. This CDR3 has 14 residues. Trimming stripped 3 bases from V and 2 bases from J, with 10 bases between.

This chain's CDR3 is CASRPLGGGRTDTQYF. The DNA of the CDR3 is TGTGCCAGCAGACCGCTTGGGGGCGGGAGGACAGATACGCAGTATTTT. The chain is built from TRBV7-9 and TRBJ2-3; 8 nucleotides match TRBD2. This CDR3 is built from 16 residues. The V segment lost 6 bases and the J segment 3 bases; nucleotides outside the gene matches: 11. From germline, CDR1 is SEHNR and CDR2 FQNEAQ (reference sequence).

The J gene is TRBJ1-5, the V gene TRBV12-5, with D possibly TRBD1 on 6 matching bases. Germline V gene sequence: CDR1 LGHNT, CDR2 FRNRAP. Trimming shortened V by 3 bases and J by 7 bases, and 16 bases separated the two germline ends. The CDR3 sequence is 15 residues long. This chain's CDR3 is CASGFGSQGRQPQHF. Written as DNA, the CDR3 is TGTGCTAGTGGTTTTGGTTCGCAGGGGCGACAGCCCCAGCATTTT.

The CDR3 bases are TGCGCCAGCAGCTGGGCTGGTGGGCGGGAGGAGACCCAGTACTTC. Translating it yields CASSWAGGREETQYF. This rearrangement joins TRBV5-1 to TRBJ2-5, with 7 bases lining up with TRBD2. The CDR3 length is 15 residues. In germline, CDR1 is SGHRS, CDR2 YFSETQ. The J segment lost 5 bases and the V segment lost 3 bases, leaving 10 bases of the junction unmatched.

The CDR3 loop reads CAIQGQSSYTYGYTF. In DNA, the CDR3 is TGTGCCATCCAAGGACAGAGCAGCTACACTTATGGCTACACCTTC. This rearrangement joins TRBV10-3 to TRBJ1-2, with D perhaps matching TRBD1 (6 bases). Germline-derived CDR1 and CDR2 are ENHRY and SYGVKD. CDR3 length equals 15 residues. Trimming stripped 8 bases from V and 5 bases from J, with 21 bases between.